Listed here is a single TCR beta chain. The data were produced by immunoSEQ multiplex PCR, yet TCRdb's version contains in-frame clones alone and is incomplete. The repertoire holds about 80,000 clones, with 92% as singletons. This record comes from a study of T cell changes during pregnancy in multiple sclerosis. CDR3 length: 12 amino acids. Germline V gene data show CDR1 as MGHDK and CDR2 as SYGVNS. The sequence was obtained from a female donor with multiple sclerosis, enrolled in a pregnancy study. This chain uses TRBV25-1 with TRBJ2-5, with D perhaps TRBD1 (5 bases). The DNA end favors TRBJ2-7, so the J call may be wrong. Source: peripheral blood, taken before pregnancy. CDR3 nucleotides: TGTGCCAGCAGTGAACAGGGCTACGAGCAGTACTTC. Its translation is CASSEQGYEQYF.